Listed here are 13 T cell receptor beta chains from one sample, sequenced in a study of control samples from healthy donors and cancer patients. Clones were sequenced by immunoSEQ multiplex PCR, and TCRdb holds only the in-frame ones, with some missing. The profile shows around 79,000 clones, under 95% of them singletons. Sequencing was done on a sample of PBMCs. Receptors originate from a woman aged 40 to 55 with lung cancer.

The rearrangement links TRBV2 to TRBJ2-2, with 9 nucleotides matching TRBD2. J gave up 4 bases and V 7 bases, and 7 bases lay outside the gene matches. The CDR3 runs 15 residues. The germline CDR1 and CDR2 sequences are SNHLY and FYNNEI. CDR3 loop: CASNRGGAATGELFF. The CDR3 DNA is TGTGCCAGCAACCGCGGGGGGGCCGCCACCGGGGAGCTGTTTTTT.

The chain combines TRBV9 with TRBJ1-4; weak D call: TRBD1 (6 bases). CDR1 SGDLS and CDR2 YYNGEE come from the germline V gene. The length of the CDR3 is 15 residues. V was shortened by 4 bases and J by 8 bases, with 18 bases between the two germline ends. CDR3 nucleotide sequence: TGTGCCAGCAGCCCTAAATCGGGGGGCACGGAAAAACTGTTTTTT. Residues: CASSPKSGGTEKLFF.

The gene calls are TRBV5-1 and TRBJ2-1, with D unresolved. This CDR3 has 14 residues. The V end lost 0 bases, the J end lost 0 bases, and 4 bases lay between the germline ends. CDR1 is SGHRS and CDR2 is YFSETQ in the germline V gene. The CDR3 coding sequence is TGCGCCAGCAGCTTGGACACCTCCTACAATGAGCAGTTCTTC. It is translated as CASSLDTSYNEQFF.

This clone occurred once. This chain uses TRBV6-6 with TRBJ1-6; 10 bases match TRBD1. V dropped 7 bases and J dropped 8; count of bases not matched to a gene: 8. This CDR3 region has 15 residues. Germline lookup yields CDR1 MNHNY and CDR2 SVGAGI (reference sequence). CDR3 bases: TGTGCCAGCACCGAGGGACAGGGGATCTATTCACCCCTCCACTTT. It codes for CASTEGQGIYSPLHF.

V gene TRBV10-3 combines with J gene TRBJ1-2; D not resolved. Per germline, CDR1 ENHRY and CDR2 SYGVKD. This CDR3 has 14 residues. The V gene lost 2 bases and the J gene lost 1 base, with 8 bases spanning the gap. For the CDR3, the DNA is TGTGCCATCAGTGAGGTTACAGTTAACTATGGCTACACCTTC. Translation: CAISEVTVNYGYTF.

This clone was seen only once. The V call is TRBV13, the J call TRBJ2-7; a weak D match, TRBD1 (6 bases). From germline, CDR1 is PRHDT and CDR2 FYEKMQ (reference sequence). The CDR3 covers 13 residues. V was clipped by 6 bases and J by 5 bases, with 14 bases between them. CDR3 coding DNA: TGTGCCAGCAGACAACAGGGTATGGACGAGCAGTACTTC. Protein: CASRQQGMDEQYF.

This CDR3 reads CASAIKWEQPQHF. CDR3 nucleotides: TGTGCCAGCGCTATTAAGTGGGAACAGCCCCAGCATTTT. The chain employs TRBV13 and TRBJ1-5, with D unresolved. V shed 8 bases and J shed 7 bases, with 15 bases lying between them. The CDR3 sequence is 13 residues long. From germline, CDR1 is PRHDT and CDR2 FYEKMQ (reference sequence). The full variable domain, in which reference TRBV13 and TRBJ1-5 provide the parts outside the CDR3, is AAGVIQSPRHLIKEKRETATLKCYPIPRHDTVYWYQQGPGQDPQFLISFYEKMQSDKGSIPDRFSAQQFSDYHSELNMSSLELGDSALYFCASAIKWEQPQHFGDGTRLSIL.

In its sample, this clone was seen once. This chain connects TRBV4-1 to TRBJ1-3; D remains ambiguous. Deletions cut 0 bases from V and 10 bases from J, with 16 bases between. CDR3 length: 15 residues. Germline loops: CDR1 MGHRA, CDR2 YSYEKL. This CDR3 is CASSQDPPGGNTIYF. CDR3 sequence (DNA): TGCGCCAGCAGCCAAGATCCCCCAGGCGGGAATACCATATATTTT.

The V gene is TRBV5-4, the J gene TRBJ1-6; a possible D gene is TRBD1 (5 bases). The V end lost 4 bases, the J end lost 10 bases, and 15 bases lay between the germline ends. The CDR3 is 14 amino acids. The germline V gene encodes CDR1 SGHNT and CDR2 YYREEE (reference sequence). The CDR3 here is CASSTQVGVSPLHF. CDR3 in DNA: TGTGCCAGCAGCACCCAGGTAGGGGTATCACCCCTCCACTTT.

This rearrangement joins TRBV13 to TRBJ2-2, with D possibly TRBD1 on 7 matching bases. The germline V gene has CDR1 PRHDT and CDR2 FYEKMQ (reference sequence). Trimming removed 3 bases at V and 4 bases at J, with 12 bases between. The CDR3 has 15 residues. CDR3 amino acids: CASSLAGQFTGELFF. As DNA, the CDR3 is TGTGCCAGCAGCTTGGCGGGACAGTTCACCGGGGAGCTGTTTTTT.

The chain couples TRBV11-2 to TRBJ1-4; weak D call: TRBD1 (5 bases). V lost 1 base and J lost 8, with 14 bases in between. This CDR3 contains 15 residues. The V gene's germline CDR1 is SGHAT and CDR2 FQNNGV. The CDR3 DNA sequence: TGTGCCAGCAGCTTAGGTGGGGCCGAGAGGGAAAAACTGTTTTTT. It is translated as CASSLGGAEREKLFF.

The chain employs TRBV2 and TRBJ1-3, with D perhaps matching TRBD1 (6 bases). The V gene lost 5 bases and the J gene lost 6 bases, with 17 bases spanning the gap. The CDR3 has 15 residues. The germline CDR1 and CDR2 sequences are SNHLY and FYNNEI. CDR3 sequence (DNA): TGTGCCAGCAGTACCGCTCAGGGGACACTAAACACCATATATTTT. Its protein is CASSTAQGTLNTIYF.

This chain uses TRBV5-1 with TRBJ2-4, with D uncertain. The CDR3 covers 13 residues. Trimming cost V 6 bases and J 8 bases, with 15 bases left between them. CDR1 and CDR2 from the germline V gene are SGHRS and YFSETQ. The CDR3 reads CASKIADGYIQYF. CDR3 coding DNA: TGCGCCAGCAAGATCGCGGACGGGTACATTCAGTACTTC.